One TCR beta chain is described in this entry. This clone's antigen is unknown. The record has no base qualities; no much larger clone is one base away. The data derive from a study of blood T cell repertoires in COVID-19 (dated by TCRdb to 2018 to 2020). At the level of the whole study: The collaborator samples originated in the United States, Italy and Spain and spanned the acute and convalescent phases of COVID-19. The repertoires were released in a freely available public database intended as a resource for research on the immune response to SARS-CoV-2. Where available, HLA class I and class II types were taken from metadata supplied by the sample provider and were not determined by assay-based typing. Deeply sampled blood TCRbeta repertoires from subjects exposed to, actively infected with, or recovered from COVID-19 were included in the dataset. The samples were drawn from two sources: the first 160 participants of the ongoing ImmuneRACE study, and over 1,000 subjects contributed by 6 global collaborators. The material from the prospective study consisted of cDNA or gDNA derived from T cells, B-cell-depleted T cells, or PBMCs. Nearly every sample came with metadata listing a de-identified subject ID, COVID-19 status, age in years and sex.

TCRbeta CDR3 regions were amplified from genomic DNA using the immunoSEQ Assay, a bias-controlled multiplex PCR. On the study's bioinformatics: Nucleated cell counts per sample were estimated from amplification of reference gene primers within the assay. To quantify the absolute abundance of each unique TCRbeta CDR3 rearrangement, sequence reads were collapsed and filtered. For each sample, productive Simpson clonality was calculated by taking the square root of Simpson's diversity index across productive rearrangements. Held by TCRdb, this immuneACCESS table contains in-frame sequences only and omits some clones. Under half of the omission traces to an unresolved V gene where checked; the cause of the rest is unknown. The DNA was the basis for D and trimming; V, J and clone size are from that table. The sample table lists a few hundred thousand clones, roughly 90% of them with a count of one. The ten largest clonotypes hold around 3% of the sample.

The germline V gene yields MDHEN for CDR1 and SYDVKM for CDR2. The CDR3, cysteine through phenylalanine, is 16 amino acids long. Left in the record is the CDR3 DNA by itself, 48 bases read in frame from the first base. V is cut back by 2 bases and J by 4 bases, with 7 bases in the junction unmatched. One collaborating source in Seattle enrolled patients while the patients were actively infected and followed the patients over time throughout the course of disease. Whole blood was collected in K2EDTA tubes by collaborating institutions according to the institutions' own protocols. For TCRbeta analysis, collaborators shipped samples as frozen whole blood, isolated PBMCs, or DNA extracted from either of those sample types. The research as a whole found: Clinical and demographic metadata were provided uncurated, with the amount varying by source and participant.

The V gene is TRBV28 and the J gene is TRBJ2-1, with 8 bases aligning to TRBD2. Sequencing was carried out using peripheral blood. The sequence derives from a woman younger than 45 with COVID-19, enrolled during active disease. The CDR3 reads CASSLGSGGGYNEQFF. The nucleotide sequence reads as follows: TGTGCCAGCAGTTTAGGGAGCGGGGGCGGGTACAATGAGCAGTTCTTC.